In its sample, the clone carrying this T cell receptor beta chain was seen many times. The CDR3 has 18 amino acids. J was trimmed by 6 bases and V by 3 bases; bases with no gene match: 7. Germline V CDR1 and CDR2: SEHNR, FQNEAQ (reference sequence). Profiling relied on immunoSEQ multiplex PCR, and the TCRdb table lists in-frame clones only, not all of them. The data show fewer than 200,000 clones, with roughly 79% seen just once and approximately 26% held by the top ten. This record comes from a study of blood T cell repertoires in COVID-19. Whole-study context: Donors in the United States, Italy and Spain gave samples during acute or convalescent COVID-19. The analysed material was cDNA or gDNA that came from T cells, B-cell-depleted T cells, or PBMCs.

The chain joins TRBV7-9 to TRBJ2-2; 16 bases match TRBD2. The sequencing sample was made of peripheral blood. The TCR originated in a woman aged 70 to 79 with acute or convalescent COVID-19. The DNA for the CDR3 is TGTGCCAGCAGCTTCGTGGGACTAGCGGGAGGGCCGTCCGGGGAGCTGTTTTTT. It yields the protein CASSFVGLAGGPSGELFF.